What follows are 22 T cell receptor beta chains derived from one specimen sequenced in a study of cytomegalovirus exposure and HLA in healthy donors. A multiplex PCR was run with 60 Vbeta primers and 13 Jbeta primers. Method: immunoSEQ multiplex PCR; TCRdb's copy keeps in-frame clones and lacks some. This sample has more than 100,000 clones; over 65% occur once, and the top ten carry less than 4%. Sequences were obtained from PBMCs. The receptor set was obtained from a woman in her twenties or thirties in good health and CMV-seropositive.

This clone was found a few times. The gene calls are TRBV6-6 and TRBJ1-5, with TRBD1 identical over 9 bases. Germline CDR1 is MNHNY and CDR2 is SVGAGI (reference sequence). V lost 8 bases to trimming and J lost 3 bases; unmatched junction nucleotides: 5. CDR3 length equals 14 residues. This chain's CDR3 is CASGAQGANQPQHF. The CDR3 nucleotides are TGTGCCAGCGGGGCACAGGGGGCCAATCAGCCCCAGCATTTT.

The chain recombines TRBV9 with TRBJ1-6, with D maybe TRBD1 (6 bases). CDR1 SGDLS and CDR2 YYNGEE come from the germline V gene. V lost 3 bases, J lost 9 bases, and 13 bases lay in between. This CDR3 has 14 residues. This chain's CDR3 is CASSGQGRGSPLHF. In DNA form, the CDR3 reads TGTGCCAGCAGCGGGCAGGGGAGGGGTTCACCCCTCCACTTT.

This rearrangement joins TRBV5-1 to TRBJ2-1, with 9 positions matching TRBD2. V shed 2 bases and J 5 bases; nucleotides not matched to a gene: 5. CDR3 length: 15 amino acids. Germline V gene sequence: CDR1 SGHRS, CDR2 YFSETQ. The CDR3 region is CASSFLAGADNEQFF. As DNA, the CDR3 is TGCGCCAGCAGCTTCTTAGCGGGGGCCGACAATGAGCAGTTCTTC.

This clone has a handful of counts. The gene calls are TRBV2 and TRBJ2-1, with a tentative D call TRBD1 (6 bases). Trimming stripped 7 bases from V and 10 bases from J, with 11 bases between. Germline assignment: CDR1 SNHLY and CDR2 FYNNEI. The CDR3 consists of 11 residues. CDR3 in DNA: TGTGCCAGCAAGCTCGGGACAGAGCAGTTCTTC. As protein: CASKLGTEQFF.

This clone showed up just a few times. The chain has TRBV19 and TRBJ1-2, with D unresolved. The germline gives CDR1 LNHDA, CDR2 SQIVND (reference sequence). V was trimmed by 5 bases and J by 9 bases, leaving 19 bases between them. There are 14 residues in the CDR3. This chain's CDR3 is CASSAPWRGMRYTF. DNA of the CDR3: TGTGCCAGTAGTGCCCCGTGGAGAGGGATGCGCTACACCTTC.

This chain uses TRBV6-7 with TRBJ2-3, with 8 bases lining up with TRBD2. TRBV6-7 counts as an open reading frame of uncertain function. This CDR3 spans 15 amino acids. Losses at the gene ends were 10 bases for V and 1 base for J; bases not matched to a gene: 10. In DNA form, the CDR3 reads TGTGCCATCTCTCCCCACGGGGGGGGCACAGATACGCAGTATTTT. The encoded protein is CAISPHGGGTDTQYF.

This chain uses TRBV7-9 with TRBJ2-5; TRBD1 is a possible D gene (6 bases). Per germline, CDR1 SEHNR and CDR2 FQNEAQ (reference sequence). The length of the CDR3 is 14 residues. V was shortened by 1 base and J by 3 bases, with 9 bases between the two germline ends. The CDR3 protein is CASSLGQGKETQYF. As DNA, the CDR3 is TGTGCCAGCAGCTTAGGGCAGGGGAAAGAGACCCAGTACTTC. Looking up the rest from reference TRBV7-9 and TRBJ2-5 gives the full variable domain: DTGVSQNPRHKITKRGQNVTFRCDPISEHNRLYWYRQTLGQGPEFLTYFQNEAQLEKSRLLSDRFSAERPKGSFSTLEIQRTEQGDSAMYLCASSLGQGKETQYFGPGTRLLVL.

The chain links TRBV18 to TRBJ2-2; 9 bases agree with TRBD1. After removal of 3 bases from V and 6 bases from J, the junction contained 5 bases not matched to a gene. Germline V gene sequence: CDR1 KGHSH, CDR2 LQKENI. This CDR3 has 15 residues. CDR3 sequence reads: CASSPGQGQAGELFF. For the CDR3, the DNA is TGTGCCAGCTCACCGGGACAGGGTCAAGCCGGGGAGCTGTTTTTT.

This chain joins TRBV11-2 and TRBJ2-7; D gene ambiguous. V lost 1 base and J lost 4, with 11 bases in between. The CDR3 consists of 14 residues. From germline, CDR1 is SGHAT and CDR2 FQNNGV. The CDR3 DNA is TGTGCCAGCAGCTTAGTTGGGCAGCCTTACGAGCAGTACTTC. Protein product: CASSLVGQPYEQYF.

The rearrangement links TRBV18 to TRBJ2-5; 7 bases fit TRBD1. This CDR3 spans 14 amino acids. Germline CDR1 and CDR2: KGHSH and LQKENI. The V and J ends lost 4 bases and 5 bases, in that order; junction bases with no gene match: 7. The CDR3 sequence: CASSRDRGVETQYF. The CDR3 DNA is TGTGCCAGCTCACGGGACAGAGGGGTCGAGACCCAGTACTTC.

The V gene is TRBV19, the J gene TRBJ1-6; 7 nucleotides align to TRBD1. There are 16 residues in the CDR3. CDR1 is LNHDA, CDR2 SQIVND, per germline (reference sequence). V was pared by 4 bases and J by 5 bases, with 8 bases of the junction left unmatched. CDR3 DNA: TGTGCCAGTAGTAGATCTGCAGGGGGTGATAATTCACCCCTCCACTTT. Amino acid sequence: CASSRSAGGDNSPLHF.

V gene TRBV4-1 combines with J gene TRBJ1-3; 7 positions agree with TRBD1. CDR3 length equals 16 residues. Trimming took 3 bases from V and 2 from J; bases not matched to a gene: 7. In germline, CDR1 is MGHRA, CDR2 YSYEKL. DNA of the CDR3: TGCGCCAGCAGCCACCTCGACAGGGTGGCTGGAAACACCATATATTTT. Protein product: CASSHLDRVAGNTIYF.

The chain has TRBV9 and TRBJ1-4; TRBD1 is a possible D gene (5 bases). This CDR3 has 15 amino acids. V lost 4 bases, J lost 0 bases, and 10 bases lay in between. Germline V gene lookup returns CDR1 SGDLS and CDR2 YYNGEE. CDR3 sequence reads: CASSFSTATNEKLFF. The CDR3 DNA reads TGTGCCAGCAGCTTCTCGACAGCAACTAATGAAAAACTGTTTTTT.

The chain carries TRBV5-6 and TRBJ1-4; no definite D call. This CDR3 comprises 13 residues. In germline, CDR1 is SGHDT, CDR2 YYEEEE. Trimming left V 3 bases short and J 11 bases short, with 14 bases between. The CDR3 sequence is CASSSNRIGKLFF. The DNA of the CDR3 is TGTGCCAGCAGCTCGAACAGAATTGGGAAACTGTTTTTT.

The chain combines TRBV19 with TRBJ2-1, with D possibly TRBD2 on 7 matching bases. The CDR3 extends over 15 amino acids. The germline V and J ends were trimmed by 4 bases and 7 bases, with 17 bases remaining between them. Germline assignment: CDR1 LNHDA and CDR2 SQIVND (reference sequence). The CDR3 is CASSTGLGGPNEQFF. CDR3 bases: TGTGCCAGTAGTACCGGTTTGGGGGGGCCAAATGAGCAGTTCTTC.

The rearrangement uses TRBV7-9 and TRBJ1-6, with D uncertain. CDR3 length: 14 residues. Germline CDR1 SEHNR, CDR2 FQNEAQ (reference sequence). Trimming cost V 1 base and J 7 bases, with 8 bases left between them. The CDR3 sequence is CASSLGQVNSPLHF. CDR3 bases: TGTGCCAGCAGCTTAGGGCAGGTCAATTCACCCCTCCACTTT.

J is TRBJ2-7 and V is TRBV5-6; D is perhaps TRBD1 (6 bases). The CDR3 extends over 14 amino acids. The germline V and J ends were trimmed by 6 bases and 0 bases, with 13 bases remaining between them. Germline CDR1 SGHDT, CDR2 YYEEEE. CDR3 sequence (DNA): TGTGCCAGCAACCGCAGGGGCGACTCCTACGAGCAGTACTTC. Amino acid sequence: CASNRRGDSYEQYF.

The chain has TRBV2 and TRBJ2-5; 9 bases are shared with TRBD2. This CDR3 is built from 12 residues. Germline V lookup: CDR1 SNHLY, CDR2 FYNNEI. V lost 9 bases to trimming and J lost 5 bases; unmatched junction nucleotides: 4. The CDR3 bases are TGTGCCAGTCGGACTAGCGTTGAGACCCAGTACTTC. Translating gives CASRTSVETQYF.

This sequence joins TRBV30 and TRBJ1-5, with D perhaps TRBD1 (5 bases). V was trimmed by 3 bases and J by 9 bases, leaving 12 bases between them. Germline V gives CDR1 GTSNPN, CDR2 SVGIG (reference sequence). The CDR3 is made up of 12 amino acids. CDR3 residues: CAWSLGDSPQHF. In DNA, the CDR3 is TGTGCCTGGAGCTTAGGGGACTCGCCCCAGCATTTT.

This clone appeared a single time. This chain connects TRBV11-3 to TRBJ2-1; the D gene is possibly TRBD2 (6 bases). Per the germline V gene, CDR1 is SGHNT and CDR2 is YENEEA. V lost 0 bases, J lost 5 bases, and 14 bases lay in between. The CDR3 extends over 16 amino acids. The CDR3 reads CASSLDPTGANNEQFF. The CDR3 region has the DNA TGTGCCAGCAGCTTAGACCCCACGGGAGCCAACAATGAGCAGTTCTTC.

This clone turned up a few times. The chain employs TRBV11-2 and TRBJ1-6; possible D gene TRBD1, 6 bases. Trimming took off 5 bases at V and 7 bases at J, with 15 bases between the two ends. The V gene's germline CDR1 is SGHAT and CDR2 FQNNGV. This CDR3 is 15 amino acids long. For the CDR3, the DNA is TGTGCCAGCAGCGCCCGGACAGCTACGAATTCACCCCTCCACTTT. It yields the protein CASSARTATNSPLHF.

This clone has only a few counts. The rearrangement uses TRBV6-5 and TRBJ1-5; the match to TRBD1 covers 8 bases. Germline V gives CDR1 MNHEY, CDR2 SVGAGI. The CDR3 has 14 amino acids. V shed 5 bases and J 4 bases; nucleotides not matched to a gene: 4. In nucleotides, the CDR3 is TGTGCCAGCAGTGAAAGGACAGGGAATCAGCCCCAGCATTTT. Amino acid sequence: CASSERTGNQPQHF.